One and the same sample provided the 14 T cell receptor beta chains below, sequenced in a study of human thymus T cells. Clones were read by immunoSEQ multiplex PCR, and TCRdb kept only the in-frame ones, dropping some. The profile shows tens of thousands of clones, approximately 95% of them singletons. The sequenced sample was blood. Receptor source: a boy less than two years old with a congenital heart defect but otherwise immunologically healthy.

The CDR3 sequence is CASSPTGTPKGETQYF. The CDR3, as DNA: TGCGCCAGCAGCCCCACTGGGACTCCCAAGGGGGAGACCCAGTACTTC. V and J are TRBV5-1 and TRBJ2-5, with D tentatively TRBD2 (6 bases). Trimming pared 4 bases from V and 5 bases from J, leaving 21 bases between. Germline V lookup: CDR1 SGHRS, CDR2 YFSETQ. The CDR3 is made up of 16 amino acids. Drawing the rest from reference TRBV5-1 and TRBJ2-5, the complete variable domain is KAGVTQTPRYLIKTRGQQVTLSCSPISGHRSVSWYQQTPGQGLQFLFEYFSETQRNKGNFPGRFSGRQFSNSRSEMNVSTLELGDSALYLCASSPTGTPKGETQYFGPGTRLLVL.

This clone has a handful of counts. V usage is TRBV2 and J usage is TRBJ1-1; the D is unclear. CDR3 length: 12 amino acids. Germline V lookup: CDR1 SNHLY, CDR2 FYNNEI. Trimming stripped 3 bases from V and 2 bases from J, with 4 bases between. The CDR3 bases are TGTGCCAGCAGTGAGTTTAACACTGAAGCTTTCTTT. The encoded protein is CASSEFNTEAFF.

The chain uses TRBV27 and TRBJ1-1; 9 bases line up with TRBD1. The germline gives CDR1 MNHEY, CDR2 SMNVEV (reference sequence). The junction had 4 bases not matched to a gene; V was cut back by 4 bases and J by 4 bases. The CDR3 extends over 14 amino acids. The CDR3 nucleotides are TGTGCCAGCAGTTCACCGGGACAGGGCACTGAAGCTTTCTTT. This translates into CASSSPGQGTEAFF.

The chain uses TRBV5-1 and TRBJ2-2, with TRBD2 matching over 7 bases. Germline V CDR1 and CDR2: SGHRS, YFSETQ. The CDR3 is 20 residues long. The junction had 22 bases not matched to a gene; V was cut back by 4 bases and J by 4 bases. CDR3 protein: CASSTRSTSVAASGTGELFF. In DNA, the CDR3 is TGCGCCAGCAGCACACGATCCACTAGCGTAGCTGCGAGCGGCACCGGGGAGCTGTTTTTT.

The rearrangement uses TRBV5-1 and TRBJ1-2; 7 nucleotides line up with TRBD1. Trimming removed 4 bases from V and 6 bases from J; junction bases left unmatched: 6. Per the germline V gene, CDR1 is SGHRS and CDR2 is YFSETQ. CDR3 size: 13 residues. CDR3 region: CASSHIDRDGYTF. CDR3 DNA sequence: TGCGCCAGCAGCCATATTGACAGGGATGGCTACACCTTC.

The rearrangement links TRBV5-1 to TRBJ2-1; possible D gene TRBD1, 5 bases. The germline gives CDR1 SGHRS, CDR2 YFSETQ. The CDR3 runs to 15 residues. Trimming took 6 bases from V and 6 from J, leaving 19 bases between them. CDR3 DNA sequence: TGCGCCAGCAAACCTCTCCGGCAGGGCGGCAATGAGCAGTTCTTC. Encoded protein: CASKPLRQGGNEQFF. The entire variable domain, with the rest obtained from reference TRBV5-1 and TRBJ2-1, is as follows: KAGVTQTPRYLIKTRGQQVTLSCSPISGHRSVSWYQQTPGQGLQFLFEYFSETQRNKGNFPGRFSGRQFSNSRSEMNVSTLELGDSALYLCASKPLRQGGNEQFFGPGTRLTVL.

The chain carries TRBV4-2 and TRBJ2-5; a possible D gene is TRBD1 (5 bases). TRBJ2-7 matches the DNA end more closely, so the J call is doubtful. CDR1 LGHNA and CDR2 YNFKEQ come from the germline V gene. The CDR3 has 15 residues. The CDR3 protein is CASSQDMTEFYEQYF. The CDR3 region has the DNA TGTGCCAGCAGCCAAGATATGACAGAATTCTACGAGCAGTACTTC.

The chain recombines TRBV19 with TRBJ2-3, with a tentative D call TRBD1 (5 bases). CDR1 is LNHDA, CDR2 SQIVND, per germline (reference sequence). V shed 4 bases and J shed 5 bases, with 19 bases lying between them. The CDR3 extends over 16 amino acids. The CDR3 DNA is TGTGCCAGTAGTAAGGGGAAGGGGCGAGGTGGAGATACGCAGTATTTT. It translates to CASSKGKGRGGDTQYF. Using reference TRBV19 and TRBJ2-3 for the parts outside the CDR3, the full variable domain is DGGITQSPKYLFRKEGQNVTLSCEQNLNHDAMYWYRQDPGQGLRLIYYSQIVNDFQKGDIAEGYSVSREKKESFPLTVTSAQKNPTAFYLCASSKGKGRGGDTQYFGPGTRLTVL.

The genes are TRBV18 and TRBJ2-3; 14 positions agree with TRBD2. The CDR3 consists of 15 residues. The germline V gene has CDR1 KGHSH and CDR2 LQKENI. Trimming took 4 bases from V and 4 from J; bases not matched to a gene: 1. Here the CDR3 reads CASSLTSGGADTQYF. The CDR3 DNA sequence: TGTGCCAGCTCACTGACTAGCGGGGGGGCAGATACGCAGTATTTT.

This chain links TRBV5-4 with TRBJ2-1, with 7 bases aligning to TRBD1. J lost 5 bases, V lost 1 base, and 3 bases had no gene match. The CDR3 sequence is 14 residues long. Germline V gene lookup returns CDR1 SGHNT and CDR2 YYREEE (reference sequence). DNA for the CDR3: TGTGCCAGCAGCTTGCCAGGGGGTAACAATGAGCAGTTCTTC. It specifies CASSLPGGNNEQFF.

This chain joins TRBV7-6 and TRBJ2-2, with TRBD2 identical over 13 bases. This CDR3 is built from 17 residues. V was clipped by 3 bases and J by 4 bases; unmatched bases: 5. Per germline, CDR1 SGHVS and CDR2 FNYEAQ. The DNA of the CDR3 is TGTGCCAGCAGCTTTACTAGCGGGGGGGCCGCCACCGGGGAGCTGTTTTTT. Amino acids: CASSFTSGGAATGELFF. Based on the CDR3 plus reference TRBV7-6 and TRBJ2-2, the full variable domain is GAGVSQSPRYKVTKRGQDVALRCDPISGHVSLYWYRQALGQGPEFLTYFNYEAQQDKSGLPNDRFSAERPEGSISTLTIQRTEQRDSAMYRCASSFTSGGAATGELFFGEGSRLTVL.

The chain is built from TRBV10-1 and TRBJ2-2; no definite D call. Germline assignment: CDR1 WNHNN and CDR2 SYGVQD (reference sequence). This CDR3 comprises 13 residues. Trimming pared 2 bases from V and 4 bases from J, leaving 5 bases between. The CDR3 reads CASSERATGELFF. CDR3 sequence (DNA): TGCGCCAGCAGTGAGAGGGCCACCGGGGAGCTGTTTTTT.

The chain combines TRBV19 with TRBJ1-2; 7 bases are shared with TRBD1. The CDR3 has 14 amino acids. V lost 2 bases to trimming and J lost 0 bases; unmatched junction nucleotides: 0. Germline V lookup: CDR1 LNHDA, CDR2 SQIVND (reference sequence). The chain's CDR3 is CASSIQGANYGYTF. The CDR3, as DNA: TGTGCCAGTAGTATACAGGGGGCTAACTATGGCTACACCTTC.

V gene TRBV6-4 combines with J gene TRBJ1-3, with D possibly being TRBD1 (5 bases). Germline loops: CDR1 MRHNA, CDR2 SNTAGT. V dropped 0 bases and J dropped 8 bases, with 8 bases sitting between them. The CDR3 consists of 13 residues. The CDR3 DNA is TGTGCCAGCAGTGACTCGAAGGGACACACCATATATTTT. Amino acids: CASSDSKGHTIYF.